The 8 T cell receptor beta chains below all came from one sample that was sequenced in a study of T cell responses to AZD1222 COVID-19 vaccine. Sequencing was performed with immunoSEQ multiplex PCR; in TCRdb, only in-frame clones are kept and a portion is missing. The table includes around 140,000 clones, approximately 94% detected once. The starting material was peripheral blood, obtained on day 0 of AZD1222 vaccination. These receptors all stem from an adult in good health.

The genes are TRBV10-1 and TRBJ1-1, with 7 positions matching TRBD1. The trim removed 2 bases at V and 1 base at J, leaving 16 bases unmatched. The CDR3 loop spans 19 amino acids. Germline CDR1 reads WNHNN; CDR2 reads SYGVQD (reference sequence). The DNA of the CDR3 is TGCGCCAGCAGTGAGGGAATAGGCAGGGGGAGGTCATGGAACACTGAAGCTTTCTTT. Protein: CASSEGIGRGRSWNTEAFF.

This clone was detected only once. The chain uses TRBV7-2 and TRBJ2-7; perhaps TRBD2 as D (5 bases). Germline-derived CDR1 and CDR2 are SGHTA and FQGNSA. The CDR3 length is 14 residues. V was cut by 3 bases and J by 2 bases, with 11 bases left in between. CDR3 sequence reads: CASSFARRPYEQYF. CDR3 nucleotides: TGTGCCAGCAGCTTTGCCAGGAGGCCCTACGAGCAGTACTTC.

CDR3: CASSLDRFYGYTF. The DNA of the CDR3 is TGCGCCAGCAGCTTGGACAGGTTCTATGGCTACACCTTC. This sequence joins TRBV5-1 and TRBJ1-2; D is possibly TRBD1 (5 bases). Trimming stripped 0 bases from V and 4 bases from J, with 7 bases between. From germline, CDR1 is SGHRS and CDR2 YFSETQ. CDR3 length: 13 residues.

This rearrangement joins TRBV14 to TRBJ2-7, with D hard to call. The V gene's germline CDR1 is SGHDN and CDR2 FVKESK. The CDR3 runs 14 residues. Trimming pared 2 bases from V and 2 bases from J, leaving 10 bases between. The CDR3 region has the DNA TGTGCCAGCAGCCAATTGTCCAGCACCTACGAGCAGTACTTC. Amino acids: CASSQLSSTYEQYF.

This chain links TRBV5-1 with TRBJ2-7; 12 bases are a match to TRBD2. From germline, CDR1 is SGHRS and CDR2 YFSETQ. J lost 2 bases, V lost 0 bases, and 6 bases had no gene match. The CDR3 extends over 17 amino acids. CDR3 sequence reads: CASSLGTSGNIPYEQYF. CDR3 bases: TGCGCCAGCAGCTTGGGGACTAGCGGGAACATCCCCTACGAGCAGTACTTC.

V is TRBV7-2 and J is TRBJ1-5; perhaps TRBD1 as D (5 bases). CDR1 is SGHTA and CDR2 is FQGNSA in the germline V gene. Trimming took off 0 bases at V and 7 bases at J, with 10 bases between the two ends. The CDR3 spans 14 residues. The CDR3 spells CASSLAQGRQPQHF. CDR3 nucleotide sequence: TGTGCCAGCAGCTTAGCGCAGGGAAGGCAGCCCCAGCATTTT.

This chain connects TRBV5-1 to TRBJ1-2; TRBD1 might be the D (5 bases). V shed 4 bases and J shed 7 bases, with 11 bases lying between them. The CDR3 totals 12 residues. Germline V CDR1 and CDR2: SGHRS, YFSETQ. CDR3 residues: CASSSGTSGYTF. Written as DNA, the CDR3 is TGCGCCAGCAGCAGTGGGACGTCTGGCTACACCTTC.

V is TRBV4-3 and J is TRBJ1-4, with a tentative D call TRBD1 (5 bases). V was clipped by 0 bases and J by 8 bases, with 10 bases between them. CDR3 length equals 14 residues. Germline values: CDR1 LGHNA, CDR2 YSLEER. The CDR3 bases are TGCGCCAGCAGCCAAGAAGGACATGGCGAAAAACTGTTTTTT. Its protein is CASSQEGHGEKLFF.